Listed below are T cell receptor beta chains from one sample, sequenced in a study of radiotherapy plus CTLA-4 blockade in lung cancer. Clones were sequenced by immunoSEQ multiplex PCR, and TCRdb holds only the in-frame ones, with some missing. This table has about 25,000 clones, 71% appearing once. The input for sequencing was peripheral blood, taken from a patient treated with radiotherapy plus ipilimumab. The receptor set was obtained from a human donor with non-small cell lung cancer whose response to radiotherapy plus ipilimumab could not be evaluated. The CDR3 runs from the conserved cysteine through the conserved F or W. D genes are given only for firm matches. For some rows the clone size is stated as once, few or many, or as a class when expanded; others skip it.

cdr3_nt cdr3_aa v_call clone_size j_call d_call
TGTGCCAGCAGCGTAGTTGGGACAGGTACCTACAATGAGCAGTTCTTC CASSVVGTGTYNEQFF TRBV9 - TRBJ2-1 TRBD1
TGTGCCAGCAGCCCTGACAGGGGAGCTTTCTTT CASSPDRGAFF TRBV7-9 - TRBJ1-1 TRBD1
TGCGCCAGCAGCTTAAAACCGGGACAGGGGGACTACGAGCAGTACTTC CASSLKPGQGDYEQYF TRBV5-1 - TRBJ2-7 TRBD1
TGCAGCGCCTCTGTTGCGGGAGAAGAGCAGTTCTTC CSASVAGEEQFF TRBV29-1 - TRBJ2-1 TRBD2
TGCGCCAGCAGCTTGGGGAGAAATCAGCCCCAGCATTTT CASSLGRNQPQHF TRBV5-1 - TRBJ1-5 -
TGTGCCAGCAGCCCACGGGCGGGAGGGCCTGCAGATACGCAGTATTTT CASSPRAGGPADTQYF TRBV7-6 - TRBJ2-3 TRBD2
TGTGCCAGCAGTTACTCGCACAGGGGGAACACTGAAGCTTTCTTT CASSYSHRGNTEAFF TRBV6-5 - TRBJ1-1 TRBD1
TGTGCCAGCCGACTAGCCGGGACCGGGGAGCTGTTTTTT CASRLAGTGELFF TRBV7-3 - TRBJ2-2 TRBD2
TGTGCCAGCAGGGACAGGGGGCGCCTCGGTGAAGCTTTCTTT CASRDRGRLGEAFF TRBV2 - TRBJ1-1 TRBD1
TGTGCCAGCAGTACATATCCCGAGACCCAGTACTTC CASSTYPETQYF TRBV28 - TRBJ2-5 -
TGCGCCAGCAGCCAATCGACAGGGGGCGGAGATACGCAGTATTTT CASSQSTGGGDTQYF TRBV5-1 - TRBJ2-3 TRBD1
TGTGCCAGCAGCCACCGGGCTAATGAAAAACTGTTTTTT CASSHRANEKLFF TRBV5-4 - TRBJ1-4 -
TGTGCCAGCAGCTTAGTTCGCCTAGCGGGAACCGGGGAGCTGTTTTTT CASSLVRLAGTGELFF TRBV11-2 once TRBJ2-2 TRBD2
TGTGCCAGCAGCGTATCAGTGGGACTCAGCACAGATACGCAGTATTTT CASSVSVGLSTDTQYF TRBV9 once TRBJ2-3 -
TGTGCCAGCAGTTATGGACAGGGACCCTACAATGAGCAGTTCTTC CASSYGQGPYNEQFF TRBV6-6 - TRBJ2-1 TRBD1
TGTGCCAGCAGTTACGCCAAAGGACTAGCCAACGAGCAGTACTTC CASSYAKGLANEQYF TRBV28 - TRBJ2-7 TRBD2
TGTGCCAGCAGTTACTCGGGACTAGCGATAGCAGATACGCAGTATTTT CASSYSGLAIADTQYF TRBV6-5 - TRBJ2-3 TRBD2
TGTGCCAGCAGACTTAGCGGGAGAGCGGAGACCCAGTACTTC CASRLSGRAETQYF TRBV27 - TRBJ2-5 TRBD2
TGCAGTGCTGTGGGGACAGAAGAGCAGTTCTTC CSAVGTEEQFF TRBV20-1 - TRBJ2-1 TRBD1
TGTGCCTGGAGTCGGTCGGTAAGAGGGCATGAGCAGTTCTTC CAWSRSVRGHEQFF TRBV30 - TRBJ2-1 -
TGTGCCAGCAGTTACCGTCAGGGCAGTGATGAGCAGTTCTTC CASSYRQGSDEQFF TRBV6-6 once TRBJ2-1 -
TGCGCCAGCAGCCAGACAGCGAACACCGGGGAGCTGTTTTTT CASSQTANTGELFF TRBV5-1 - TRBJ2-2 -
TGTGCCAGCAGCTTGGGGACAGGGGATGCCTATGGCTACACCTTC CASSLGTGDAYGYTF TRBV5-6 few TRBJ1-2 TRBD1
TGTGCCATCAGTGCCCCTACCGGAAACACCATATATTTT CAISAPTGNTIYF TRBV10-3 - TRBJ1-3 -
TGTGCCAGCAGAACTCCGGGACAGGCTACCTACGAGCAGTACTTC CASRTPGQATYEQYF TRBV6-6 - TRBJ2-7 TRBD1
TGTGCCAGCAGTAACCACTTCTACGAGCAGTACTTC CASSNHFYEQYF TRBV6-5 - TRBJ2-7 -
TGTGCCAGCAGCCGGGAGGGAAACCAGCCCCAGCATTTT CASSREGNQPQHF TRBV5-6 - TRBJ1-5 -
TGTGCCAGCAGCCCCCCGTCTCTGAGAGCTGGGGCCAACGTCCTGACTTTC CASSPPSLRAGANVLTF TRBV28 - TRBJ2-6 -
TGTGCCAGCAGCTCCAGCGGGACAGATACGCAGTATTTT CASSSSGTDTQYF TRBV5-4 - TRBJ2-3 -
TGTGCCAGCAGCCCTCAGACCGGGACAAATTTAGGGAAACTGTTTTTT CASSPQTGTNLGKLFF TRBV9 - TRBJ1-4 -
TGTGCCAGCAGCTTAGCCCTAACAGGGGCAGGGACCGGGGAGCTGTTTTTT CASSLALTGAGTGELFF TRBV7-9 - TRBJ2-2 TRBD1
TGTGCCAGCAGTGAAAAGACAGGGTCAGAGACCCAGTACTTC CASSEKTGSETQYF TRBV2 - TRBJ2-5 TRBD1
TGTGCCTGGTCTAGCGGGCCCGCGAACACCGGGGAGCTGTTTTTT CAWSSGPANTGELFF TRBV30 - TRBJ2-2 TRBD2
TGCGCCAGCAGCCGGGACAGGGGGCTTGGGGCCAACGTCCTGACTTTC CASSRDRGLGANVLTF TRBV4-1 - TRBJ2-6 TRBD1
TGTGCCAGCAGTTTATTCGGGGGGGCAACTAATGAAAAACTGTTTTTT CASSLFGGATNEKLFF TRBV28 - TRBJ1-4 -
TGTGCCAGCACCATCCAAATCGGGGGGGCCAACGTCCTGACTTTC CASTIQIGGANVLTF TRBV6-1 - TRBJ2-6 -
TGTGTCAGCAGAGGGGACAGGGGAAACTACGAGCAGTACTTC CVSRGDRGNYEQYF TRBV2 - TRBJ2-7 TRBD1
TGTGCCAGCAGTCAAACAGGGTGGAATCAGCCCCAGCATTTT CASSQTGWNQPQHF TRBV27 - TRBJ1-5 -
TGTGCCAGCAGCAAAGACAGGGCGAACACCGGGGAGCTGTTTTTT CASSKDRANTGELFF TRBV9 - TRBJ2-2 TRBD1
TGTGCCAGCAGTTTCACCGGGACAAAAAAGGAAGCTTTCTTT CASSFTGTKKEAFF TRBV6-5 - TRBJ1-1 -
TGTGCCAGCCAGAGGACAGGGGACGATAATGAAAAACTGTTTTTT CASQRTGDDNEKLFF TRBV18 few TRBJ1-4 TRBD1
TGTGCCAGCAGTTTTGGGACTAGCGGGAGGGCCGGGACCCAGTACTTC CASSFGTSGRAGTQYF TRBV25-1 - TRBJ2-5 TRBD2
TGTGCCAGTTCTAGGGGGGGCGCGAACACCGGGGAGCTGTTTTTT CASSRGGANTGELFF TRBV19 - TRBJ2-2 -
TGCAGCGATATGGGACTTTCTAACTATGGCTACACCTTC CSDMGLSNYGYTF TRBV29-1 - TRBJ1-2 -
TGTGCCAGCAGCTTAGACAGTCTCTCTTCCTACGAGCAGTACTTC CASSLDSLSSYEQYF TRBV11-3 - TRBJ2-7 -
TGCGCCAGCAGCCAAGAGTGGGACAGGGACAGCGGGATTTTGTACGAGCAGTACTTC CASSQEWDRDSGILYEQYF TRBV4-1 - TRBJ2-7 TRBD1
TGTGCCAGCAGCTTAGATTTGCGGGAGCATTTCTTC CASSLDLREHFF TRBV7-9 - TRBJ2-1 TRBD2
TGTGCCAGCAGTTCCAAGACAGTGACTAATGAAAAACTGTTTTTT CASSSKTVTNEKLFF TRBV6-5 - TRBJ1-4 -
TGTGCCAGCAGACCGACAGGGGGGAACACCGGGGAGCTGTTTTTT CASRPTGGNTGELFF TRBV7-2 few TRBJ2-2 TRBD1
TGTGCCAGCAGCTTCCGGGACAGGGACTACGAGCAGTACTTC CASSFRDRDYEQYF TRBV7-9 - TRBJ2-7 TRBD1
TGTGCCAGCAGCGTACAGACAGGCTCCTACAATGAGCAGTTCTTC CASSVQTGSYNEQFF TRBV9 - TRBJ2-1 -
TGTGCCAGCAGCGCCCGCCCGGGACAGAACTATGGCTACACCTTC CASSARPGQNYGYTF TRBV5-4 - TRBJ1-2 TRBD1
TGTGCCTGGAGTCCCCCCAGGACAGGTGTTAATCAGCCCCAGCATTTT CAWSPPRTGVNQPQHF TRBV30 - TRBJ1-5 TRBD1
TGTGCCAGCAGCGGGAGACTAGCGGGAGAGGGTGAGCAGTTCTTC CASSGRLAGEGEQFF TRBV5-5 few TRBJ2-1 TRBD2
TGTGCCAGCAGCTTGGCAGGGACTAGCGGGAGGGCCGGGGCCAACGTCCTGACTTTC CASSLAGTSGRAGANVLTF TRBV5-4 - TRBJ2-6 TRBD2